This T cell receptor beta chain was retrieved from a study of shared clonotypes between healthy human individuals. The study enrolled healthy HIV-negative adults without recent acute infections or vaccinations as donors. Researchers partitioned CD4+ cells into CD45RA+ naive and CD45RA-negative memory subsets. Assay used: immunoSEQ multiplex PCR; TCRdb lists only in-frame clones, some missing. The table has approximately 340,000 clones, approximately 79% seen once. General study points: The sharing of 4% to 5.5% of naive CD4 clonotypes was seen across a handful of donors.

The CDR3 sequence is 16 residues long. The V gene end was trimmed by 2 bases and the J gene end by 7 bases; junction bases not matched to a gene: 8. Germline V gene data show CDR1 as SGHKS and CDR2 as YYEKEE (reference sequence). About this clone itself: What it binds is unknown.

This TCR was recovered from a man between 25 and 39 years old in good health. Sequenced: memory CD4+ T cells sorted from blood. The subset is: CD45RA-negative fraction. The J gene is TRBJ2-1, the V gene TRBV5-5; 11 bases align to TRBD1. The CDR3 here is CASSFLPGQGVNEQFF. The CDR3 DNA sequence: TGTGCCAGCAGCTTTCTCCCGGGACAGGGGGTTAATGAGCAGTTCTTC.